Sequencing of this TCR beta chain was carried out in a study of brain T cells in children with intractable seizures. Surgery cases with the highest brain T cell transcript signatures were chosen for sequencing. Patients received at least one anti-epileptic drug before surgery. V lost 4 bases and J lost 2, with 8 bases in between. CDR1 is SNHLY and CDR2 is FYNNEI in the germline V gene. The CDR3 spans 13 residues. The protocol was immunoSEQ multiplex PCR, while the TCRdb copy is restricted to in-frame clones and leaves out a portion. The sample gives 7,500 to 10,000 clones, roughly 73% of which show up once; approximately 9.5% is in the top ten.

The clonotype was recovered from a boy under two years old with tuberous sclerosis and intractable seizures. This specimen consisted of resected brain tissue, obtained at surgery. The V gene is TRBV2, the J gene TRBJ1-1; weak D call: TRBD1 (6 bases). The DNA for the CDR3 is TGTGCCAGCAGTGCAGGGGCCAACACTGAAGCTTTCTTT. Encoded protein: CASSAGANTEAFF.